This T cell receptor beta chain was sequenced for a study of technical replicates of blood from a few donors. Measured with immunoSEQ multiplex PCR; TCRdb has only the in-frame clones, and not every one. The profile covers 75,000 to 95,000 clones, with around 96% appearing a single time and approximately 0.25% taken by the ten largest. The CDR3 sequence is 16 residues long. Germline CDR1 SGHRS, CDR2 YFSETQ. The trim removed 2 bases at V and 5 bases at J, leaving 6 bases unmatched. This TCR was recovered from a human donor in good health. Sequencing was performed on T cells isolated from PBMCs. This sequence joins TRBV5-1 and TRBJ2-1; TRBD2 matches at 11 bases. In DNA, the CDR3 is TGCGCCAGCAGCTTTGCCCCGGGACTAGCGGACAATGAGCAGTTCTTC. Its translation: CASSFAPGLADNEQFF.